The sequence of this T cell receptor (beta chain) was determined in a study of blood T cell repertoires in COVID-19. Source study methods: For nucleated cells, counts were estimated from reference gene primer amplification. The data were produced by immunoSEQ multiplex PCR, yet TCRdb's version contains in-frame clones alone and is incomplete. From that table come the V and J calls and clone size; the DNA was used to work out D and trimming. The data hold 50,000 or so clones, with over 80% observed a single time. Germline-derived CDR1 and CDR2 are MNHEY and SVGAGI. The CDR3 runs to 15 residues. The trim removed 6 bases at V and 7 bases at J, leaving 9 bases unmatched.

This clonotype originated in a man in his 70s with acute or convalescent COVID-19. Input material: peripheral blood. This chain uses TRBV6-5 with TRBJ1-6; 7 nucleotides agree with TRBD1. In nucleotides, the CDR3 is TGTGCCAGCAGCTCCCGACAGGGTGGAAATTCACCCCTCCACTTT. Translated, it gives CASSSRQGGNSPLHF.